The clone carrying this T cell receptor (beta chain) appeared many times. Its antigen is not known. This sample stems from a study of tumor-infiltrating lymphocytes in primary liver carcinoma. Study summary: Enrolled patients were male and female, aged 30 to 69 years.

Study results and caveats: Between tumor regions, pairs overlapped more than tumor-adjacent and tumor-blood pairs did.

Losses at the gene ends were 5 bases for V and 0 bases for J; bases not matched to a gene: 10. CDR1 and CDR2 (germline): KGHDR, SFDVKD. CDR3 length: 17 amino acids. TCR beta cDNA was prepared out of roughly 500 ng total RNA by means of a constant-region primer. Construction of TCR beta libraries relied on three successive nested multiplex PCR rounds employing slightly modified ARM-PCR. Primers for the first two PCR rounds were TRBV1-TRBV30 forward primers and a C-beta reverse primer (approximately 10 cycles per round). TCRdb re-called the multiplex PCR reads through MiXCR, storing one row per CDR3 protein. The sample lists roughly 20,000 distinct CDR3 sequences, around 77% occurring once. From about 19-30 mg of unsorted bulk tissue, DNA and RNA were co-extracted together.

The source material was liver tumor tissue from sampling region 4. Sample subset: tumor region T4, right-lateral pole. This sequence joins TRBV24-1 and TRBJ2-7, with 9 positions matching TRBD1. The receptor was derived from a woman aged 25 to 39 with primary liver carcinoma and hepatitis B virus infection. The CDR3 sequence: CATSGLRPGQGSYEQYF. In DNA form, the CDR3 reads TGTGCCACCAGTGGACTAAGACCGGGACAGGGCTCCTACGAGCAGTACTTC.